These 27 T cell receptor beta chains were all obtained from the same sample, sequenced in a study of response to subunit inactivated influenza vaccine (dated by TCRdb to between 2018 and 2020). The method was RT-PCR. This sample was sequenced with an Illumina HiSeq 2500. Using fastp trimming at Q25 and MiXCR clonotype assembly, TCRdb reanalyzed the public sequencing data and kept in-frame beta chains. Each entry is one CDR3 protein sequence, shown with its most common DNA and genes. Across this sample there are a few hundred thousand distinct CDR3 sequences, with about 20% seen only once. 10% of the sample rests with the top ten. Sequenced here: PBMCs from blood, sampled 21 months after vaccination. These receptor sequences come from a man between 45 and 75 years old who received an inactivated influenza vaccine. Donor details come from another sample of the same person, matched by shared clones.

This chain connects TRBV28 to TRBJ2-7; D may be TRBD2 (7 bases). Trimming cost V 5 bases and J 4 bases, with 15 bases left between them. In germline, CDR1 is MDHEN, CDR2 SYDVKM. The CDR3 sequence is 14 residues long. The CDR3 region has the DNA TGTGCCAGCAGTCTGGGGGGGCGCGGGTACGAGCAGTACTTC. Translated: CASSLGGRGYEQYF.

The CDR3: CATSRDPSGRPIPDEQYF. CDR3 nucleotide sequence: TGTGCCACCAGCAGAGATCCCTCGGGCAGGCCGATTCCGGACGAGCAGTACTTC. The chain carries TRBV15 and TRBJ2-7; D remains ambiguous. The CDR3 runs to 18 residues. Trimming took 0 bases from V and 5 from J, leaving 23 bases between them. Germline values: CDR1 LNHNV, CDR2 YYDKDF (reference sequence). The whole variable domain, filled in from reference TRBV15 and TRBJ2-7, reads DAMVIQNPRYQVTQFGKPVTLSCSQTLNHNVMYWYQQKSSQAPKLLFHYYDKDFNNEADTPDNFQSRRPNTSFCFLDIRSPGLGDTAMYLCATSRDPSGRPIPDEQYFGPGTRLTVT.

The chain couples TRBV30 to TRBJ1-1; TRBD1 aligns across 7 bases. V lost 4 bases to trimming and J lost 3 bases; unmatched junction nucleotides: 8. There are 14 residues in the CDR3. Germline V CDR1 and CDR2: GTSNPN, SVGIG (reference sequence). The CDR3, as DNA: TGTGCCTGGACAAGGACAGGCGGGTACACTGAAGCTTTCTTT. This gives the protein CAWTRTGGYTEAFF.

The chain employs TRBV7-9 and TRBJ2-7; 7 nucleotides agree with TRBD2. This CDR3 comprises 14 residues. CDR1 is SEHNR and CDR2 is FQNEAQ in the germline V gene (reference sequence). The V gene end was trimmed by 5 bases and the J gene end by 5 bases; junction bases not matched to a gene: 9. The CDR3 spells CASSPRGEGHEQYF. The CDR3 nucleotides read TGTGCCAGCAGCCCCCGGGGGGAGGGCCACGAGCAGTACTTC.

The chain employs TRBV19 and TRBJ2-2; D is undetermined. Trimming shortened V by 0 bases and J by 2 bases, and 13 bases separated the two germline ends. Germline-derived CDR1 and CDR2 are LNHDA and SQIVND (reference sequence). This CDR3 has 17 residues. The CDR3 reads CASSIDDRALNTGELFF. The CDR3 nucleotides read TGTGCCAGTAGTATAGATGATAGGGCTCTTAACACCGGGGAGCTGTTTTTT. The variable domain in full, with the rest retrieved from reference TRBV19 and TRBJ2-2, is DGGITQSPKYLFRKEGQNVTLSCEQNLNHDAMYWYRQDPGQGLRLIYYSQIVNDFQKGDIAEGYSVSREKKESFPLTVTSAQKNPTAFYLCASSIDDRALNTGELFFGEGSRLTVL.

The chain carries TRBV28 and TRBJ2-7; possibly TRBD2 for D (6 bases). This CDR3 has 13 amino acids. V shed 8 bases and J shed 6 bases, with 17 bases lying between them. CDR1 MDHEN and CDR2 SYDVKM come from the germline V gene. CDR3 residues: CASRHGGKSEQYF. As DNA, the CDR3 is TGTGCCAGCCGCCACGGGGGAAAGTCCGAGCAGTACTTC.

Details on this clonotype: Being one base from a much bigger clone, this may be a read error. The rearrangement uses TRBV6-6 and TRBJ1-1, with D unresolved. Germline V CDR1 and CDR2: MNHNY, SVGAGI (reference sequence). The CDR3 covers 13 residues. The chain's CDR3 is CASNPGDGGKALF. The DNA of the CDR3 is TGTGCCAGCAACCCCGGAGACGGTGGGAAAGCTTTATTT.

The sample holds a few counts of this clonotype. The rearrangement links TRBV15 to TRBJ1-5; a weak D match, TRBD1 (5 bases). Trimming removed 5 bases from V and 4 bases from J, with 15 bases in between. This CDR3 region has 15 residues. Germline-derived CDR1 and CDR2 are LNHNV and YYDKDF (reference sequence). The CDR3 loop reads CATSGGTGTNQPQHF. CDR3 in DNA: TGTGCCACCAGCGGCGGGACGGGTACTAATCAGCCCCAGCATTTT. Full variable domain (rest looked up from reference TRBV15 and TRBJ1-5): DAMVIQNPRYQVTQFGKPVTLSCSQTLNHNVMYWYQQKSSQAPKLLFHYYDKDFNNEADTPDNFQSRRPNTSFCFLDIRSPGLGDTAMYLCATSGGTGTNQPQHFGDGTRLSIL.

This clonotype occurred many times. The chain recombines TRBV7-2 with TRBJ1-6, with D hard to call. Germline loops: CDR1 SGHTA, CDR2 FQGNSA. The CDR3 spans 15 residues. The germline V and J ends were trimmed by 5 bases and 7 bases, with 15 bases remaining between them. The CDR3 DNA reads as TGTGCCAGCAGCCAAGTGGGCCCGCAAAATTCACCCCTCCACTTT. Residues: CASSQVGPQNSPLHF.

This clonotype was seen only a few times. The chain joins TRBV7-9 to TRBJ2-3; D might be TRBD2 (7 bases). CDR3 length: 15 amino acids. Germline CDR1 SEHNR, CDR2 FQNEAQ (reference sequence). The V end was cut by 0 bases, the J end by 7 bases, with 14 bases between. CDR3 sequence (DNA): TGTGCCAGCAGCTTAGCGGGGGGGACAATCCATACGCAGTATTTT. Its translation: CASSLAGGTIHTQYF.

This clonotype was seen many times. V usage is TRBV12-3 or TRBV12-4 and J usage is TRBJ1-3, with TRBD1 matching over 8 bases. The CDR3 is made up of 16 amino acids. The V segment lost 2 bases and the J segment 1 base; nucleotides outside the gene matches: 4. CDR3 region: CASSLLRQGSGNTIYF. The DNA for the CDR3 is TGTGCCAGCAGTTTACTCCGACAGGGGTCTGGAAACACCATATATTTT.

This chain uses TRBV5-5 with TRBJ2-5; the D gene could be TRBD1 or TRBD2 (5 bases each). The CDR3 is made up of 14 amino acids. Germline V gene data show CDR1 as SGHKS and CDR2 as YYEKEE (reference sequence). Trimming pared 3 bases from V and 5 bases from J, leaving 14 bases between. CDR3 amino acids: CASSYWGLEETQYF. In DNA form, the CDR3 reads TGTGCCAGCAGCTATTGGGGGTTGGAGGAGACCCAGTACTTC.

In its sample, this clonotype was seen a few times. For the CDR3, the DNA is TGTGCCAGCAGCTTAGCTGCAGGGGGCATGAACACTGAAGCTTTCTTT. Protein: CASSLAAGGMNTEAFF. The chain joins TRBV11-2 to TRBJ1-1; 8 nucleotides align to TRBD1. This CDR3 contains 16 residues. Germline trimming cut 1 base from V and 0 bases from J; bases unmatched to any gene: 4. Germline CDR1 SGHAT, CDR2 FQNNGV. Full variable domain (missing parts from reference TRBV11-2 and TRBJ1-1): EAGVAQSPRYKIIEKRQSVAFWCNPISGHATLYWYQQILGQGPKLLIQFQNNGVVDDSQLPKDRFSAERLKGVDSTLKIQPAKLEDSAVYLCASSLAAGGMNTEAFFGQGTRLTVV.

This clonotype was seen many times. The gene calls are TRBV6-5 and TRBJ1-2; 7 bases line up with TRBD1. V gave up 2 bases and J gave up 2 bases; unmatched junction bases: 5. Germline V lookup: CDR1 MNHEY, CDR2 SVGAGI. The CDR3 loop spans 15 amino acids. The CDR3 region is CASSYQMGQNYGYTF. The CDR3 coding sequence is TGTGCCAGCAGTTACCAAATGGGACAGAACTATGGCTACACCTTC.

This clonotype was detected a few times. This rearrangement joins TRBV4-3 to TRBJ1-5; no clear D gene. Germline lookup yields CDR1 LGHNA and CDR2 YSLEER. The CDR3 runs 13 residues. The V and J ends lost 1 base and 6 bases respectively, with 7 bases between them. The CDR3 DNA follows: TGCGCCAGCAGCCAAGTGATGGGTCAGCCCCAGCATTTT. It specifies CASSQVMGQPQHF.

Only a few counts were recorded for this clonotype. The rearrangement uses TRBV19 and TRBJ1-2, with D tentatively TRBD1 (6 bases). Germline values: CDR1 LNHDA, CDR2 SQIVND (reference sequence). The CDR3 has 14 amino acids. The V and J ends lost 7 bases and 3 bases respectively, with 15 bases between them. The CDR3 bases are TGTGCCAGTAAAGAGGGGGTACTGGACTATGGCTACACCTTC. This encodes CASKEGVLDYGYTF.

This clonotype has a handful of counts. A read error may explain this, as a much larger clone is one base away. The chain is built from TRBV9 and TRBJ1-2; 7 bases are shared with TRBD1. The trim removed 4 bases at V and 3 bases at J, leaving 3 bases unmatched. There are 13 residues in the CDR3. Per germline, CDR1 SGDLS and CDR2 YYNGEE. The CDR3 spells CASSFDRDYGYTF. For the CDR3, the DNA is TGTGCCAGCAGCTTCGACAGGGACTATGGCTACACCTTC.

Comments on this clonotype: The conserved phenylalanine or tryptophan is not found at the CDR3 terminus, so this likely reflects a read error. The chain uses TRBV12-3 or TRBV12-4 and TRBJ2-7; D possibly corresponds to TRBD1 (6 bases). The CDR3 covers 15 residues. Trimming removed 7 bases from V and 3 bases from J, with 19 bases in between. CDR3 nucleotides: TGTGCCAGCACCTTTGACAGGACAACCATCTACGAGCAGTACTCC. It translates to CASTFDRTTIYEQYS.

This clonotype was seen a few times. The chain employs TRBV28 and TRBJ1-3; a weak D match, TRBD1 (5 bases). The CDR3 has 13 residues. The V end was cut by 6 bases, the J end by 6 bases, with 12 bases between. Germline assignment: CDR1 MDHEN and CDR2 SYDVKM. The CDR3 is CASRTAQENTIYF. In DNA, the CDR3 is TGTGCCAGCAGGACAGCCCAAGAAAACACCATATATTTT. Full variable domain (missing parts from reference TRBV28 and TRBJ1-3): DVKVTQSSRYLVKRTGEKVFLECVQDMDHENMFWYRQDPGLGLRLIYFSYDVKMKEKGDIPEGYSVSREKKERFSLILESASTNQTSMYLCASRTAQENTIYFGEGSWLTVV.

The genes are TRBV20-1 and TRBJ2-7; 8 nucleotides align to TRBD1. This CDR3 contains 15 residues. Germline CDR1 is DFQATT and CDR2 is SNEGSKA (reference sequence). V was pared by 6 bases and J by 1 base, with 11 bases of the junction left unmatched. The CDR3 DNA sequence: TGCAGTGCAAGAACCGGGACAGGAGAATCCTACGAGCAGTACTTC. Protein product: CSARTGTGESYEQYF.

The V call is TRBV5-1, the J call TRBJ2-2; D may correspond to TRBD1 or TRBD2 (5 bases each). Germline lookup yields CDR1 SGHRS and CDR2 YFSETQ. CDR3 length equals 16 residues. Between the trimmed V and J ends, which lost 0 bases and 2 bases, there was a span of 11 bases. The CDR3 nucleotides read TGCGCCAGCAGCTTGGCGGGGACGATCAACACCGGGGAGCTGTTTTTT. Translating it yields CASSLAGTINTGELFF.

This clonotype appeared a few times. This chain connects TRBV7-9 to TRBJ1-3, with TRBD1 matching 7 bases. The CDR3 is made up of 15 amino acids. V was pared by 5 bases and J by 0 bases, with 4 bases of the junction left unmatched. From germline, CDR1 is SEHNR and CDR2 FQNEAQ (reference sequence). CDR3 protein: CASSTGQSSGNTIYF. The CDR3 bases are TGTGCCAGCAGCACGGGACAGTCCTCTGGAAACACCATATATTTT.

The V gene is TRBV2, the J gene TRBJ1-4, with no clear D. This CDR3 is built from 15 residues. The germline gives CDR1 SNHLY, CDR2 FYNNEI. The V end lost 4 bases, the J end lost 7 bases, and 16 bases lay between the germline ends. CDR3 loop: CASSAPEQQGEKLFF. DNA for the CDR3: TGTGCCAGCAGTGCCCCGGAACAACAAGGTGAAAAACTGTTTTTT.

This clonotype was seen a few times. The rearrangement joins TRBV20-1 to TRBJ1-2; TRBD1 is a possible D gene (6 bases). Germline CDR1 is DFQATT and CDR2 is SNEGSKA (reference sequence). The CDR3 consists of 14 residues. V lost 3 bases to trimming and J lost 7 bases, with 18 bases between them. The CDR3 sequence is CSASPNSGTTGYTF. CDR3 bases: TGCAGTGCTAGCCCAAACTCCGGGACAACTGGCTACACCTTC.

The chain carries TRBV24-1 and TRBJ1-1, with TRBD1 as a possible D gene (5 bases). V was shortened by 4 bases and J by 7 bases, with 18 bases between the two germline ends. CDR3 size: 15 residues. Germline V gene sequence: CDR1 KGHDR, CDR2 SFDVKD. The CDR3 loop is CATSDPVRENGEAFF. DNA for the CDR3: TGTGCCACCAGTGACCCTGTCAGGGAAAACGGTGAAGCTTTCTTT.

V and J are TRBV12-3 or TRBV12-4 and TRBJ2-5; D is perhaps TRBD1 or TRBD2 (7 bases each). The ends were cut back, 4 bases at V and 2 bases at J, with 14 bases in the middle. The CDR3 spans 15 residues. The DNA of the CDR3 is TGTGCCAGCAGTTCAGGGGGACTACAACAAGAGACCCAGTACTTC. Protein: CASSSGGLQQETQYF.

The chain couples TRBV3-1 to TRBJ1-2; D remains unclear. This CDR3 comprises 11 residues. In germline, CDR1 is LGHDT, CDR2 YNNKEL (reference sequence). Between the trimmed V and J ends, which lost 2 bases and 7 bases, there was a span of 5 bases. CDR3 in amino acids: CASSQSSGYTF. DNA for the CDR3: TGTGCCAGCAGCCAATCATCTGGCTACACCTTC.